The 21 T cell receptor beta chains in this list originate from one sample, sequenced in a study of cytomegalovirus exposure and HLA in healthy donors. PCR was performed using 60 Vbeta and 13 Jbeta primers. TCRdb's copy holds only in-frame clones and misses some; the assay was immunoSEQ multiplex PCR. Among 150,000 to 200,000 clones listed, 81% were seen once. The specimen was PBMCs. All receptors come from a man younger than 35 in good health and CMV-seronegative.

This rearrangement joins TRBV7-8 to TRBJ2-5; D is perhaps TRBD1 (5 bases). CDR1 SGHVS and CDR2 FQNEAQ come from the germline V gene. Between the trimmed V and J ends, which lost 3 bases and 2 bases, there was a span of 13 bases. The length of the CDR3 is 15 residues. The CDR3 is CASSLTESPQETQYF. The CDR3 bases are TGTGCCAGCAGCTTGACAGAGTCCCCTCAAGAGACCCAGTACTTC.

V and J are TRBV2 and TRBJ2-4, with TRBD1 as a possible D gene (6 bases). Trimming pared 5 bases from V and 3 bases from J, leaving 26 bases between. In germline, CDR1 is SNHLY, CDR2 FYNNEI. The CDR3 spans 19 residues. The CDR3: CASSWNRDPLALGKNIQYF. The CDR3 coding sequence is TGTGCCAGCAGTTGGAACAGGGATCCTCTGGCTCTAGGCAAAAACATTCAGTACTTC.

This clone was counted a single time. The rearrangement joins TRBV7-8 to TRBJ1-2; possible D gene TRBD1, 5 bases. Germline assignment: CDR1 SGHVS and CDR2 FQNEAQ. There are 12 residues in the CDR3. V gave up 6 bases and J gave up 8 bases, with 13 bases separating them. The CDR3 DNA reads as TGTGCCAGCAGTCGCACCTCAGGGGGCTACACCTTC. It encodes CASSRTSGGYTF.

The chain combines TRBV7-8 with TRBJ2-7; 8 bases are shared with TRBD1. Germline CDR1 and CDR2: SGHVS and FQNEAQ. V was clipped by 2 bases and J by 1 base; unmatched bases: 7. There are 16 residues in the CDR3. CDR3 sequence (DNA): TGTGCCAGCAGCTTAAACCCCACAGGGGGATCCTACGAGCAGTACTTC. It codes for CASSLNPTGGSYEQYF.

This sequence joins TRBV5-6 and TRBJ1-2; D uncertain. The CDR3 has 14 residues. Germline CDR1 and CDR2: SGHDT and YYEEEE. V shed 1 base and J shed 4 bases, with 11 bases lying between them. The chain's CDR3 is CASSLLTNIYGYTF. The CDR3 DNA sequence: TGTGCCAGCAGCTTGTTGACAAACATCTATGGCTACACCTTC.

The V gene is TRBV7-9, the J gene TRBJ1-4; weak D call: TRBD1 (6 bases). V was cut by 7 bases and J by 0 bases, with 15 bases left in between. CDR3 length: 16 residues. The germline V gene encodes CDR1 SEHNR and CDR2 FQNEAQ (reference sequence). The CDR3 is CASTERSGATNEKLFF. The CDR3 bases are TGTGCCAGCACCGAAAGATCAGGGGCAACTAATGAAAAACTGTTTTTT.

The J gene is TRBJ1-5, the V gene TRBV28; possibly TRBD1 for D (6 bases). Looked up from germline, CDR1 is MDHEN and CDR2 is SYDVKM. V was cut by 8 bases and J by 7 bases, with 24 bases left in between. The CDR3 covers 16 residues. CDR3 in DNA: TGTGCCAGCGAGTTTAGAAAGAGCAGGGGTGTCCAGCCCCAGCATTTT. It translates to CASEFRKSRGVQPQHF.

CDR3 DNA: TGTGCCAGCTCACCATCACTAGCGGGGGGGAATGAGCAGTTCTTC. It encodes CASSPSLAGGNEQFF. The gene calls are TRBV18 and TRBJ2-1, with 13 bases fitting TRBD2. Germline V CDR1 and CDR2: KGHSH, LQKENI. J gave up 7 bases and V 2 bases, and 2 bases lay outside the gene matches. This CDR3 comprises 15 residues.

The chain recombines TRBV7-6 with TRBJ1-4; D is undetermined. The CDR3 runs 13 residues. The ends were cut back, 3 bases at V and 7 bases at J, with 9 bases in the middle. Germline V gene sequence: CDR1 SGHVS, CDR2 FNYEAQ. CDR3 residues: CASSFTGSEKLFF. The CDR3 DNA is TGTGCCAGCAGCTTCACGGGTTCTGAAAAACTGTTTTTT.

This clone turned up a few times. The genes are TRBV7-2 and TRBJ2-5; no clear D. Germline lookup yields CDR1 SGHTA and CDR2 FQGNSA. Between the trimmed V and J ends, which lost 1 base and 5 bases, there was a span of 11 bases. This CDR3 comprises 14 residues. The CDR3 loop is CASSLDSGGETQYF. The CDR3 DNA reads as TGTGCCAGCAGCTTAGATTCAGGTGGGGAGACCCAGTACTTC.

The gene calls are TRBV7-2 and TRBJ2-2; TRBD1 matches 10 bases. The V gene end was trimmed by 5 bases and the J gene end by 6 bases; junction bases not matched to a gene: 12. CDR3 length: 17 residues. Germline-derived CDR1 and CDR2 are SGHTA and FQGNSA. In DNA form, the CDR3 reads TGTGCCAGCAGCACTCGAGACAGGGGGCGAGGGGCCGGGGAGCTGTTTTTT. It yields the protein CASSTRDRGRGAGELFF.

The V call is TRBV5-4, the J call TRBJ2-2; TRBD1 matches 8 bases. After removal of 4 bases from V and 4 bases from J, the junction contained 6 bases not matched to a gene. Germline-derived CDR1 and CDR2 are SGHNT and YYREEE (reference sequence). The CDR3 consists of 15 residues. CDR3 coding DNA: TGTGCCAGCAGCGCGGGACAGGTAGCCACCGGGGAGCTGTTTTTT. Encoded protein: CASSAGQVATGELFF.

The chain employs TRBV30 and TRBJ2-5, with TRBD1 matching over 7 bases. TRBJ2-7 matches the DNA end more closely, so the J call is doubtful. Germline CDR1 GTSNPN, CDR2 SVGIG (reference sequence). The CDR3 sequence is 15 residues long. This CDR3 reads CAWSTGVGASNEQYF. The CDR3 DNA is TGTGCCTGGAGTACAGGGGTTGGCGCCTCTAACGAGCAGTACTTC.

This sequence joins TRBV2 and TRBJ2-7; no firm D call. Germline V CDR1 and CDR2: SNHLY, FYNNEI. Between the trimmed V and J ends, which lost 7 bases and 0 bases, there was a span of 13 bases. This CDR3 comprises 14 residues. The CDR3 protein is CASIGGQLSYEQYF. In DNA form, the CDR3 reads TGTGCCAGCATAGGTGGGCAACTCTCCTACGAGCAGTACTTC. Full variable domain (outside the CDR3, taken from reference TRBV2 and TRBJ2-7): EPEVTQTPSHQVTQMGQEVILRCVPISNHLYFYWYRQILGQKVEFLVSFYNNEISEKSEIFDDQFSVERPDGSNFTLKIRSTKLEDSAMYFCASIGGQLSYEQYFGPGTRLTVT.

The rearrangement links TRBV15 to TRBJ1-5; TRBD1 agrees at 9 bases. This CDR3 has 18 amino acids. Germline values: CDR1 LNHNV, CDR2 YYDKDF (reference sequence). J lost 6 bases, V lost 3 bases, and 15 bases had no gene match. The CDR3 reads CATSRASGTGSGVQPQHF. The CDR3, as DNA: TGTGCCACCAGCAGGGCCTCAGGGACAGGGAGTGGAGTTCAGCCCCAGCATTTT.

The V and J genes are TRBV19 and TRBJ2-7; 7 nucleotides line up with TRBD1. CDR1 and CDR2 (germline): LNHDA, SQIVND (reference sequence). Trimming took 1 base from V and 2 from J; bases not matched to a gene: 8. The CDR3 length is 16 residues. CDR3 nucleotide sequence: TGTGCCAGTAGTATAGTATGGGACAGTTTTCCCTACGAGCAGTACTTC. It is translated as CASSIVWDSFPYEQYF. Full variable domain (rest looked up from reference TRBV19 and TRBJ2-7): DGGITQSPKYLFRKEGQNVTLSCEQNLNHDAMYWYRQDPGQGLRLIYYSQIVNDFQKGDIAEGYSVSREKKESFPLTVTSAQKNPTAFYLCASSIVWDSFPYEQYFGPGTRLTVT.

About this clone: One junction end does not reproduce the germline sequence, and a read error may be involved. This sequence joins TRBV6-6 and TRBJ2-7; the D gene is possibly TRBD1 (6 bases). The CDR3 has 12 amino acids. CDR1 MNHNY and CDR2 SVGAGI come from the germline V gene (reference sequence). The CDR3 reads CASSYWAGASVF. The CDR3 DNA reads TGTGCCAGCAGTTACTGGGCAGGGGCGAGTGTCTTC.

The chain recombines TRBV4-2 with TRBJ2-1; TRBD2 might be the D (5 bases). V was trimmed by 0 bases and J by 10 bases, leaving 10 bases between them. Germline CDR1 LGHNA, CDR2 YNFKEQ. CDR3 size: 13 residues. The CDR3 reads CASSQDLRGEQFF. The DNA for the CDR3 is TGTGCCAGCAGCCAAGATCTGAGAGGGGAGCAGTTCTTC.

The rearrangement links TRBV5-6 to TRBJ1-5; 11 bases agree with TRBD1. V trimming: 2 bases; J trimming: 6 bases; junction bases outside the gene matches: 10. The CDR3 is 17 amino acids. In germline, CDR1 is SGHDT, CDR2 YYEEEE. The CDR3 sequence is CASSFGWDRGASQPQHF. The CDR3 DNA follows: TGTGCCAGCAGCTTTGGATGGGACAGGGGGGCCAGTCAGCCCCAGCATTTT.

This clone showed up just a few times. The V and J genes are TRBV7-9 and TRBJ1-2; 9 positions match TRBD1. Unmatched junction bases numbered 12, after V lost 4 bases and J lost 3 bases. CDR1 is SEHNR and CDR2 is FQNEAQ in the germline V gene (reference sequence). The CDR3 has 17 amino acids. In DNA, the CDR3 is TGTGCCAGCAGCTCGGGCTCCGGGACAGGGAAAGACTATGGCTACACCTTC. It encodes CASSSGSGTGKDYGYTF.

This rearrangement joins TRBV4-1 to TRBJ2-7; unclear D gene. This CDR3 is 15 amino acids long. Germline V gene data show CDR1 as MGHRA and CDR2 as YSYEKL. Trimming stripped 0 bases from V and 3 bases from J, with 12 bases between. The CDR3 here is CASSQDPGVYYEQYF. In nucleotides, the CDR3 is TGCGCCAGCAGCCAAGATCCAGGCGTGTACTACGAGCAGTACTTC.